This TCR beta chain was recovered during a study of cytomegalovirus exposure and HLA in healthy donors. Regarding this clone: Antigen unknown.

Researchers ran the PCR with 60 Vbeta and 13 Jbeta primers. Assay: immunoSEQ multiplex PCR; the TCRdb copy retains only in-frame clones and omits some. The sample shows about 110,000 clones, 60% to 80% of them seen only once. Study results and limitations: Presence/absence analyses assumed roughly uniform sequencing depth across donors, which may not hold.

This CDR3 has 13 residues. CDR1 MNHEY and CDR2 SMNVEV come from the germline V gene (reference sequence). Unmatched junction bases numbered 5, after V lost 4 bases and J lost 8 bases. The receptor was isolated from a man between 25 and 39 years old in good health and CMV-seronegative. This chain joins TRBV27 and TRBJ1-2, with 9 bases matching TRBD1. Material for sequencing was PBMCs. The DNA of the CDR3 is TGTGCCAGCAGTTCGGGACAGGGCAACGGCTACACCTTC. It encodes CASSSGQGNGYTF.